These 27 T cell receptor beta chains were sequenced from one sample in a study of cytotoxic CD8 clonotypes in ibrutinib-treated CLL (dated by TCRdb to the early 2020s). The library was obtained by the immunoSEQ multiplex PCR assay. The table was pulled from immuneACCESS by TCRdb, which kept in-frame rearrangements only. Such tables lose some clones; where checked, under half of the loss comes from unresolved V genes, and the rest has no known cause. This sample lists about 200,000 clones; 75% to 80% were detected once. The ten most abundant clones make up about 10% of the sample. The sample's time point, from its label and the paper: 12 months on ibrutinib. The sequences come from PBMCs, collected after 12 months of ibrutinib treatment. These receptors all come from a human donor with chronic lymphocytic leukemia.

The chain combines TRBV5-1 with TRBJ2-5; 10 bases map to TRBD2. The V segment lost 4 bases and the J segment 5 bases; nucleotides outside the gene matches: 23. Germline V lookup: CDR1 SGHRS, CDR2 YFSETQ. The CDR3 extends over 20 amino acids. CDR3 region: CASSPFGAGGSYLGGETQYF. In DNA form, the CDR3 reads TGCGCCAGCAGCCCCTTTGGAGCGGGGGGGAGCTACCTGGGAGGGGAGACCCAGTACTTC.

This chain connects TRBV7-8 to TRBJ1-5; D ambiguous. The CDR3 sequence is 17 residues long. Trimming shortened V by 5 bases and J by 3 bases, and 20 bases separated the two germline ends. CDR1 and CDR2 from the germline V gene are SGHVS and FQNEAQ. CDR3 amino acids: CASSPQSGGVINQPQHF. The CDR3 coding sequence is TGTGCCAGCAGCCCACAAAGTGGCGGGGTGATCAATCAGCCCCAGCATTTT. The full variable domain, with the rest looked up from reference TRBV7-8 and TRBJ1-5, is GAGVSQSPRYKVAKRGQDVALRCDPISGHVSLFWYQQALGQGPEFLTYFQNEAQLDKSGLPSDRFFAERPEGSVSTLKIQRTQQEDSAVYLCASSPQSGGVINQPQHFGDGTRLSIL.

The rearrangement joins TRBV9 to TRBJ1-4; D call uncertain. The CDR3 is made up of 15 amino acids. V was cut by 0 bases and J by 0 bases, with 6 bases left in between. Germline lookup yields CDR1 SGDLS and CDR2 YYNGEE. This CDR3 is CASSVESATNEKLFF. In DNA form, the CDR3 reads TGTGCCAGCAGCGTAGAGTCTGCAACTAATGAAAAACTGTTTTTT. Looking up the rest from reference TRBV9 and TRBJ1-4 gives the full variable domain: DSGVTQTPKHLITATGQRVTLRCSPRSGDLSVYWYQQSLDQGLQFLIQYYNGEERAKGNILERFSAQQFPDLHSELNLSSLELGDSALYFCASSVESATNEKLFFGSGTQLSVL.

CDR3: CASRVYHDGSYEQYF. In DNA, the CDR3 is TGTGCCAGCAGAGTTTACCACGACGGCAGCTACGAGCAGTACTTC. This chain connects TRBV6-5 to TRBJ2-7; D gene unclear. Germline loops: CDR1 MNHEY, CDR2 SVGAGI. The ends were cut back, 6 bases at V and 3 bases at J, with 18 bases in the middle. This CDR3 region has 15 residues.

A note on this clone: At one boundary the junction diverges from the germline segment, which might be a read error. The chain carries TRBV2 and TRBJ2-7, with 8 positions matching TRBD2. Germline V gives CDR1 SNHLY, CDR2 FYNNEI. This CDR3 region has 15 residues. Written as DNA, the CDR3 is TGTGCCAACAGTTTCGGGGGGGGCCTAAGTTACGAGCAGTACTTC. It encodes CANSFGGGLSYEQYF.

The V and J genes are TRBV6-5 and TRBJ1-2; weak D call: TRBD1 (6 bases). Germline V gene data show CDR1 as MNHEY and CDR2 as SVGAGI. This CDR3 is 15 amino acids long. Between the trimmed V and J ends, which lost 0 bases and 1 base, there was a span of 9 bases. CDR3 sequence reads: CASSYSIRGNYGYTF. CDR3 sequence (DNA): TGTGCCAGCAGTTACTCGATCAGGGGTAACTATGGCTACACCTTC.

This chain connects TRBV19 to TRBJ2-1; 9 bases are a match to TRBD2. This CDR3 comprises 12 residues. The V and J ends lost 7 bases and 10 bases, in that order; junction bases with no gene match: 5. Germline assignment: CDR1 LNHDA and CDR2 SQIVND (reference sequence). The CDR3 spells CASKGLAVEQFF. DNA of the CDR3: TGTGCCAGTAAGGGACTAGCCGTCGAGCAGTTCTTC.

DNA of the CDR3: TGCAGCGTTCAGGGAGAGTTGAACACTGAAGCTTTCTTT. Amino acid sequence: CSVQGELNTEAFF. The chain recombines TRBV29-1 with TRBJ1-1, with TRBD1 as a possible D gene (5 bases). This CDR3 has 13 residues. Deletions cut 5 bases from V and 0 bases from J, with 10 bases between. CDR1 is SQVTM and CDR2 is ANQGSEA in the germline V gene. Supplemented by reference TRBV29-1 and TRBJ1-1, the full variable domain reads SAVISQKPSRDICQRGTSLTIQCQVDSQVTMMFWYRQQPGQSLTLIATANQGSEATYESGFVIDKFPISRPNLTFSTLTVSNMSPEDSSIYLCSVQGELNTEAFFGQGTRLTVV.

The chain joins TRBV19 to TRBJ1-2; perhaps TRBD1 as D (6 bases). The CDR3 contains 15 residues. V was clipped by 5 bases and J by 4 bases, with 17 bases between them. Germline assignment: CDR1 LNHDA and CDR2 SQIVND (reference sequence). The DNA of the CDR3 is TGTGCCAGTAGTCCGCGACAGGAAATCGTCTATGGCTACACCTTC. This sequence encodes CASSPRQEIVYGYTF.

The chain combines TRBV6-1 with TRBJ1-5; TRBD1 is a possible D gene (6 bases). This CDR3 contains 15 residues. From germline, CDR1 is MNHNS and CDR2 SASEGT. The V end lost 6 bases, the J end lost 1 base, and 13 bases lay between the germline ends. CDR3 nucleotides: TGTGCCAGCAGGTATACAGGGAGCAGCAATCAGCCCCAGCATTTT. This sequence encodes CASRYTGSSNQPQHF.

The J gene is TRBJ2-7, the V gene TRBV18, with D possibly being TRBD1 (7 bases). V gave up 2 bases and J gave up 3 bases, with 14 bases separating them. Germline CDR1 reads KGHSH; CDR2 reads LQKENI. This CDR3 spans 15 amino acids. The CDR3 is CASSPGRGVGYEQYF. The DNA for the CDR3 is TGTGCCAGCTCACCAGGCAGGGGGGTAGGCTACGAGCAGTACTTC.

This chain links TRBV7-9 with TRBJ1-2; 9 bases are a match to TRBD1. The J segment lost 7 bases and the V segment lost 5 bases, leaving 17 bases of the junction unmatched. This CDR3 is built from 17 residues. Germline V gene sequence: CDR1 SEHNR, CDR2 FQNEAQ (reference sequence). CDR3 protein: CASSPQTSGQGARGYTF. CDR3 sequence (DNA): TGTGCCAGCAGCCCGCAGACCTCGGGACAGGGCGCTCGTGGCTACACCTTC.

The chain carries TRBV7-8 and TRBJ1-4; possibly TRBD1 for D (6 bases). The germline CDR1 and CDR2 sequences are SGHVS and FQNEAQ. The CDR3 is 13 amino acids. Trimming took off 4 bases at V and 8 bases at J, with 11 bases between the two ends. CDR3 sequence (DNA): TGTGCCAGCAGCTGGACAGAGCGCGAAAAACTGTTTTTT. Translating gives CASSWTEREKLFF.

The chain employs TRBV28 and TRBJ1-2, with D possibly matching TRBD1 (5 bases). The germline V gene has CDR1 MDHEN and CDR2 SYDVKM. Between the trimmed V and J ends, which lost 6 bases and 8 bases, there was a span of 19 bases. The CDR3 spans 14 residues. The CDR3 here is CASRPYGASGGYTF. Here the CDR3 DNA reads TGTGCCAGCAGACCATACGGGGCCTCGGGGGGCTACACCTTC.

This chain uses TRBV5-4 with TRBJ2-5, with a tentative D call TRBD1 (6 bases). The CDR3 loop spans 16 amino acids. Trimming removed 4 bases at V and 1 base at J, with 17 bases between. Per the germline V gene, CDR1 is SGHNT and CDR2 is YYREEE (reference sequence). CDR3 nucleotide sequence: TGTGCCAGCAGCGTGGGGGCAGGAGTAGGCCAAGAGACCCAGTACTTC. Translated, it gives CASSVGAGVGQETQYF. Combining the CDR3 with reference TRBV5-4 and TRBJ2-5 gives the whole variable domain ETGVTQSPTHLIKTRGQQVTLRCSSQSGHNTVSWYQQALGQGPQFIFQYYREEENGRGNFPPRFSGLQFPNYSSELNVNALELDDSALYLCASSVGAGVGQETQYFGPGTRLLVL.

The chain uses TRBV6-5 and TRBJ2-7; tentatively, D is TRBD1 or TRBD2 (6 bases each). The CDR3 spans 14 residues. Trimming removed 6 bases at V and 2 bases at J, with 14 bases between. The germline gives CDR1 MNHEY, CDR2 SVGAGI. This CDR3 is CASSPDRGPYEQYF. In DNA, the CDR3 is TGTGCCAGCAGCCCCGACCGGGGGCCCTACGAGCAGTACTTC.

The chain carries TRBV18 and TRBJ2-3; D uncertain. Germline CDR1 KGHSH, CDR2 LQKENI. This CDR3 region has 13 residues. The V gene lost 5 bases and the J gene lost 6 bases, with 12 bases spanning the gap. This CDR3 reads CASSTSIMDTQYF. CDR3 in DNA: TGTGCCAGCTCAACCTCGATCATGGATACGCAGTATTTT.

The chain is built from TRBV4-1 and TRBJ1-1, with a tentative D call TRBD1 (5 bases). Trimming left V 8 bases short and J 1 base short, with 14 bases between. The CDR3 has 14 amino acids. Germline V gene data show CDR1 as MGHRA and CDR2 as YSYEKL. In DNA form, the CDR3 reads TGCGCCAGCGCCCTGGGGCCGGGGAACACTGAAGCTTTCTTT. As protein: CASALGPGNTEAFF.

This clone was picked up a small number of times. The rearrangement links TRBV18 to TRBJ2-7; D is ambiguous. This CDR3 region has 11 residues. The germline gives CDR1 KGHSH, CDR2 LQKENI. V lost 3 bases, J lost 4 bases, and 4 bases lay in between. The CDR3 DNA reads TGTGCCAGCTCACCTCAATACGAGCAGTACTTC. Amino acid sequence: CASSPQYEQYF.

V usage is TRBV7-8 and J usage is TRBJ1-1, with D possibly matching TRBD1 (6 bases). Trimming pared 4 bases from V and 5 bases from J, leaving 26 bases between. Germline CDR1 SGHVS, CDR2 FQNEAQ. The CDR3 loop spans 18 amino acids. CDR3 DNA sequence: TGTGCCAGCAGCTCCCGCGTCAGGGGCCGGACCTCTTATACTGAAGCTTTCTTT. It translates to CASSSRVRGRTSYTEAFF. The full variable domain, with the rest looked up from reference TRBV7-8 and TRBJ1-1, is GAGVSQSPRYKVAKRGQDVALRCDPISGHVSLFWYQQALGQGPEFLTYFQNEAQLDKSGLPSDRFFAERPEGSVSTLKIQRTQQEDSAVYLCASSSRVRGRTSYTEAFFGQGTRLTVV.

This clone appeared a few times. This sequence joins TRBV19 and TRBJ1-2, with 8 nucleotides matching TRBD1. The junction had 10 bases not matched to a gene; V was cut back by 6 bases and J by 1 base. Germline V gene data show CDR1 as LNHDA and CDR2 as SQIVND (reference sequence). CDR3 length: 16 amino acids. The CDR3 DNA reads as TGTGCCAGTAGGACGTACGGGACAGGAGATAACTATGGCTACACCTTC. The encoded protein is CASRTYGTGDNYGYTF.

This chain connects TRBV5-1 to TRBJ2-6, with no clear D. V was clipped by 6 bases and J by 0 bases, with 22 bases between them. Germline V gives CDR1 SGHRS, CDR2 YFSETQ. The CDR3 covers 19 residues. The CDR3 DNA follows: TGCGCCAGCACATTAAGTTCGGCAGCCAAAAGCTCTGGGGCCAACGTCCTGACTTTC. Translation gives CASTLSSAAKSSGANVLTF.

V usage is TRBV7-2 and J usage is TRBJ1-4; D might be TRBD1 (6 bases). CDR1 is SGHTA and CDR2 is FQGNSA in the germline V gene. This CDR3 has 14 residues. Trimming took off 4 bases at V and 6 bases at J, with 12 bases between the two ends. The CDR3, as DNA: TGTGCCAGCAGCTCACAGGGTGGGGATGAAAAACTGTTTTTT. Translation: CASSSQGGDEKLFF.

The chain joins TRBV6-6 to TRBJ2-1; a possible D gene is TRBD2 (5 bases). V gave up 5 bases and J gave up 9 bases, with 23 bases separating them. The CDR3 runs 16 residues. Germline lookup yields CDR1 MNHNY and CDR2 SVGAGI (reference sequence). The CDR3 here is CASSPLWHSGVREQFF. The CDR3, as DNA: TGTGCCAGCAGTCCACTTTGGCACTCCGGGGTCCGTGAGCAGTTCTTC.

The chain joins TRBV7-3 to TRBJ2-7; possibly TRBD2 for D (7 bases). The CDR3 is made up of 13 amino acids. The germline V gene has CDR1 SGHTA and CDR2 FQGTGA. V lost 5 bases and J 5 bases, leaving 13 bases between the germline ends. For the CDR3, the DNA is TGTGCCAGCAGCCCAAGGGGGGGCCACGAGCAGTACTTC. The encoded protein is CASSPRGGHEQYF.

This clone is deemed medium-sized (0.01 to 0.1%). The CDR3 DNA reads TGTGCCAGCAGTGAAGGGATACTACTCACAGATACGCAGTATTTT. As protein: CASSEGILLTDTQYF. The chain recombines TRBV2 with TRBJ2-3; D is ambiguous. Trimming removed 1 base at V and 2 bases at J, with 10 bases between. Germline V CDR1 and CDR2: SNHLY, FYNNEI. The CDR3 has 15 amino acids.

The chain links TRBV5-1 to TRBJ2-2, with 8 nucleotides matching TRBD1. With 7 bases clipped from V and 2 bases from J, the junction kept 4 bases outside the gene matches. In germline, CDR1 is SGHRS, CDR2 YFSETQ. This CDR3 comprises 14 residues. Here the CDR3 reads CASQTGANTGELFF. CDR3 sequence (DNA): TGCGCCAGCCAGACAGGGGCAAACACCGGGGAGCTGTTTTTT.